A single sample is the source of the 10 T cell receptor beta chains below, sequenced in a study of graft-versus-host responses after intestinal transplantation. Profiling relied on immunoSEQ multiplex PCR, and the TCRdb table lists in-frame clones only, not all of them. The data hold tens of thousands of clones, with around 93% observed a single time. The starting material was PBMCs, obtained 98 days after intestinal transplantation. These receptors were collected from a human patient who received an intestinal transplant, so some T cells may come from the graft donor.

The gene calls are TRBV10-3 and TRBJ2-7, with 7 bases fitting TRBD2. CDR3 length equals 14 residues. V gave up 10 bases and J gave up 2 bases; unmatched junction bases: 11. CDR1 and CDR2 (germline): ENHRY, SYGVKD. In DNA, the CDR3 is TGTGCCAGCGACGAATCGGGAGGAGCCTACGAGCAGTACTTC. This encodes CASDESGGAYEQYF.

The V call is TRBV19, the J call TRBJ1-6, with unresolved D. The V and J ends lost 5 bases and 7 bases respectively, with 12 bases between them. CDR1 is LNHDA and CDR2 is SQIVND in the germline V gene (reference sequence). This CDR3 has 14 residues. CDR3: CASSAGGKNSPLHF. CDR3 DNA: TGTGCCAGTAGTGCGGGCGGGAAGAATTCACCCCTCCACTTT.

This chain links TRBV5-6 with TRBJ2-5; 8 nucleotides match TRBD1. Trimming took 4 bases from V and 2 from J; bases not matched to a gene: 10. The germline gives CDR1 SGHDT, CDR2 YYEEEE. This CDR3 spans 16 amino acids. CDR3 DNA: TGTGCCAGCAGCAGGACAGGGCAGGCACCTCAAGAGACCCAGTACTTC. Translating gives CASSRTGQAPQETQYF. Full variable domain (missing parts from reference TRBV5-6 and TRBJ2-5): DAGVTQSPTHLIKTRGQQVTLRCSPKSGHDTVSWYQQALGQGPQFIFQYYEEEERQRGNFPDRFSGHQFPNYSSELNVNALLLGDSALYLCASSRTGQAPQETQYFGPGTRLLVL.

The chain uses TRBV2 and TRBJ2-7; D is undetermined. Germline loops: CDR1 SNHLY, CDR2 FYNNEI. V was trimmed by 9 bases and J by 1 base, leaving 7 bases between them. This CDR3 region has 11 residues. The DNA for the CDR3 is TGTGCCAGACACCAGTCCTACGAGCAGTACTTC. It codes for CARHQSYEQYF.

The chain couples TRBV9 to TRBJ2-3, with 7 positions matching TRBD2. Germline-derived CDR1 and CDR2 are SGDLS and YYNGEE. V was clipped by 3 bases and J by 0 bases; unmatched bases: 7. CDR3 length equals 16 residues. The CDR3 spells CASSAEIAGSTDTQYF. CDR3 sequence (DNA): TGTGCCAGCAGCGCCGAAATAGCGGGCAGCACAGATACGCAGTATTTT.

The genes are TRBV28 and TRBJ2-3; perhaps TRBD1 as D (6 bases). Germline values: CDR1 MDHEN, CDR2 SYDVKM. The CDR3 is made up of 14 amino acids. Trimming shortened V by 3 bases and J by 6 bases, and 13 bases separated the two germline ends. This CDR3 is CASSFTGTGDTQYF. In nucleotides, the CDR3 is TGTGCCAGCAGTTTCACGGGCACAGGGGATACGCAGTATTTT. The full variable domain, with the rest looked up from reference TRBV28 and TRBJ2-3, is DVKVTQSSRYLVKRTGEKVFLECVQDMDHENMFWYRQDPGLGLRLIYFSYDVKMKEKGDIPEGYSVSREKKERFSLILESASTNQTSMYLCASSFTGTGDTQYFGPGTRLTVL.

The sample holds one count of this clone. The chain uses TRBV5-4 and TRBJ1-4; D may be TRBD1 (6 bases). V shed 4 bases and J shed 3 bases, with 13 bases lying between them. This CDR3 spans 15 amino acids. Germline lookup yields CDR1 SGHNT and CDR2 YYREEE (reference sequence). The DNA of the CDR3 is TGTGCCAGCAGCAGAAGGGGGGAGTCTAATGAAAAACTGTTTTTT. Protein sequence: CASSRRGESNEKLFF.

V usage is TRBV5-1 and J usage is TRBJ1-1; 7 bases map to TRBD1. The CDR3 runs 13 residues. J was trimmed by 3 bases and V by 5 bases; bases with no gene match: 4. Germline loops: CDR1 SGHRS, CDR2 YFSETQ. The CDR3 sequence is CASSFTGDTEAFF. The CDR3 coding sequence is TGCGCCAGCAGTTTTACAGGGGACACTGAAGCTTTCTTT.

The sample holds one count of this clone. The chain carries TRBV7-3 and TRBJ2-7, with D perhaps being TRBD1 or TRBD2 (6 bases each). From germline, CDR1 is SGHTA and CDR2 FQGTGA. V shed 2 bases and J shed 7 bases, with 15 bases lying between them. This CDR3 has 14 residues. The CDR3 here is CASSLAPGAREQYF. In DNA form, the CDR3 reads TGTGCCAGCAGCTTAGCCCCGGGGGCGAGAGAGCAGTACTTC.

The V call is TRBV4-1, the J call TRBJ2-7, with 12 bases aligning to TRBD1. Per germline, CDR1 MGHRA and CDR2 YSYEKL. After removal of 0 bases from V and 8 bases from J, the junction contained 8 bases not matched to a gene. The CDR3 totals 16 residues. The CDR3 loop is CASSQDSGTGGVQQYF. The DNA of the CDR3 is TGCGCCAGCAGCCAAGACTCCGGGACAGGGGGCGTGCAGCAGTACTTC.